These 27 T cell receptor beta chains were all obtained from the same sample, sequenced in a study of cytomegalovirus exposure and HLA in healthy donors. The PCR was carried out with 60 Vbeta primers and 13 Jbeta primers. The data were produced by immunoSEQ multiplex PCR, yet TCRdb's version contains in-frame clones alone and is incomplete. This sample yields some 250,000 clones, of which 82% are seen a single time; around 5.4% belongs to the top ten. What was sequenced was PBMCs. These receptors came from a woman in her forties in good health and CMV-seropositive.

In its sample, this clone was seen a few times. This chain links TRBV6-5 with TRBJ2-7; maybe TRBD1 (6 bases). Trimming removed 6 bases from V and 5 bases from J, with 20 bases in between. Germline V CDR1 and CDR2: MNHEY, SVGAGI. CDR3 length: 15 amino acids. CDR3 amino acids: CASSRPGQSSHEQYF. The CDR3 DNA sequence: TGTGCCAGCAGCCGACCGGGACAATCATCCCACGAGCAGTACTTC.

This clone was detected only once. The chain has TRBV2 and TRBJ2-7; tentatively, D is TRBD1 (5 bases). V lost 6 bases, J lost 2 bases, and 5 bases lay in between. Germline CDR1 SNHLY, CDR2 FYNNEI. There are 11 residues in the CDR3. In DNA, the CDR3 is TGTGCCAGCAGACAGGCCTACGAGCAGTACTTC. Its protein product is CASRQAYEQYF. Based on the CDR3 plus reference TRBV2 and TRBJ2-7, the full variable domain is EPEVTQTPSHQVTQMGQEVILRCVPISNHLYFYWYRQILGQKVEFLVSFYNNEISEKSEIFDDQFSVERPDGSNFTLKIRSTKLEDSAMYFCASRQAYEQYFGPGTRLTVT.

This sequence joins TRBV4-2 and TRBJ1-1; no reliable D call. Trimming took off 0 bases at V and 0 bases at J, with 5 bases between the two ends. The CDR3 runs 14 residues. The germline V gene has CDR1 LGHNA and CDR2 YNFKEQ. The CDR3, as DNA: TGTGCCAGCAGCCAAGATCGTCTGAACACTGAAGCTTTCTTT. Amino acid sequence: CASSQDRLNTEAFF.

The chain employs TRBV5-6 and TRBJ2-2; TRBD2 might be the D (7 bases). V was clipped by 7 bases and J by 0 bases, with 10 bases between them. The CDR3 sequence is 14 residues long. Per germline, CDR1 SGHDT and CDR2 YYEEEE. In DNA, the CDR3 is TGTGCCAGCCTCGGGGGGCCGAACACCGGGGAGCTGTTTTTT. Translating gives CASLGGPNTGELFF.

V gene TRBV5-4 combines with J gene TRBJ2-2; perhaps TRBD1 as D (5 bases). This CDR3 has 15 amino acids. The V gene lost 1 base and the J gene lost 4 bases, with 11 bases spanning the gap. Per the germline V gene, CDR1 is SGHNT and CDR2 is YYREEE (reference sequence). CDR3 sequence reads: CASSLFDRTTGELFF. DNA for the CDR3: TGTGCCAGCAGCTTGTTTGACAGAACCACCGGGGAGCTGTTTTTT.

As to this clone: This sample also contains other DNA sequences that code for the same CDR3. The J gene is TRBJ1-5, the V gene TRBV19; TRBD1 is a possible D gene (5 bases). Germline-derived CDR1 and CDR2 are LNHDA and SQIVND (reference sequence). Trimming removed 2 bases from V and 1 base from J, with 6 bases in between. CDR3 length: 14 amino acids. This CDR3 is CASSIQGSNQPQHF. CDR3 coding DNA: TGTGCCAGTAGTATACAGGGCAGCAATCAGCCCCAGCATTTT. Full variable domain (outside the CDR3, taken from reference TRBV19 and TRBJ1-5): DGGITQSPKYLFRKEGQNVTLSCEQNLNHDAMYWYRQDPGQGLRLIYYSQIVNDFQKGDIAEGYSVSREKKESFPLTVTSAQKNPTAFYLCASSIQGSNQPQHFGDGTRLSIL.

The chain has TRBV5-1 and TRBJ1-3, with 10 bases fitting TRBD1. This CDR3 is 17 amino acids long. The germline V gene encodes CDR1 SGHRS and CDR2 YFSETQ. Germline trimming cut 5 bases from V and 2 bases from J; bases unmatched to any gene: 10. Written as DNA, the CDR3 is TGCGCCAGCAGTCCACCCGGGACAGGGGCCACTGGAAACACCATATATTTT. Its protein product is CASSPPGTGATGNTIYF.

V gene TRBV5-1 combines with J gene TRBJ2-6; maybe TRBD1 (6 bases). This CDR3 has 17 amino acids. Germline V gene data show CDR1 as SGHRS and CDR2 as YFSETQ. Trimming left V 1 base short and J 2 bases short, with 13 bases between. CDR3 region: CASSLTVNRAGANVLTF. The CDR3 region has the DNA TGCGCCAGCAGCTTGACCGTAAACAGGGCTGGGGCCAACGTCCTGACTTTC. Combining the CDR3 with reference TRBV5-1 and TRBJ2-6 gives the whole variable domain KAGVTQTPRYLIKTRGQQVTLSCSPISGHRSVSWYQQTPGQGLQFLFEYFSETQRNKGNFPGRFSGRQFSNSRSEMNVSTLELGDSALYLCASSLTVNRAGANVLTFGAGSRLTVL.

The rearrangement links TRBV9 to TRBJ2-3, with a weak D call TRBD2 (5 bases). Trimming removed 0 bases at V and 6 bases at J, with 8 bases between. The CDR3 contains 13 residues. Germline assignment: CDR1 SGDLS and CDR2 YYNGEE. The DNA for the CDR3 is TGTGCCAGCAGCGTAGGGGTAGCGGATACGCAGTATTTT. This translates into CASSVGVADTQYF.

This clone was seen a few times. The CDR3 nucleotides read TGTGCCTGGAGTGCCACAGCGGGGGGAAATGAGCAGTTCTTC. It translates to CAWSATAGGNEQFF. The chain combines TRBV30 with TRBJ2-1; 9 bases are a match to TRBD2. The CDR3 contains 14 residues. The V gene's germline CDR1 is GTSNPN and CDR2 SVGIG (reference sequence). V was clipped by 1 base and J by 7 bases; unmatched bases: 5.

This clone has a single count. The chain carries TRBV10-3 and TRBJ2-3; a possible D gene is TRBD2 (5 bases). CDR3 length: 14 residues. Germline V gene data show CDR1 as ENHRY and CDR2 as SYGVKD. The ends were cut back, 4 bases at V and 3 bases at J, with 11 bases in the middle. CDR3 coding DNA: TGTGCCATCAGTGGACTAAGTGAAACAGATACGCAGTATTTT. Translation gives CAISGLSETDTQYF.

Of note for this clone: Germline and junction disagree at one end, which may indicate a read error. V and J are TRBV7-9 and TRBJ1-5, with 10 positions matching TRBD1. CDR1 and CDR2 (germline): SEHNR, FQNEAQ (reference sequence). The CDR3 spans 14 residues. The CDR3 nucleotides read TGTGCCAGCAGGTTAGGGACAGGGGATCAGCCCCAGCATTTT. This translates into CASRLGTGDQPQHF. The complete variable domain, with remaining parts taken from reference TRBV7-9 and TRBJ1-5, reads DTGVSQNPRHKITKRGQNVTFRCDPISEHNRLYWYRQTLGQGPEFLTYFQNEAQLEKSRLLSDRFSAERPKGSFSTLEIQRTEQGDSAMYLCASRLGTGDQPQHFGDGTRLSIL.

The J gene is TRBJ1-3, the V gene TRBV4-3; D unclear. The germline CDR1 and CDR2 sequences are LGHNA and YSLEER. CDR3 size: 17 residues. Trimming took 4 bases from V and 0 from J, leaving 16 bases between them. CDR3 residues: CASSLMGGRHSGNTIYF. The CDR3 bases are TGCGCCAGCAGCCTCATGGGAGGACGTCACTCTGGAAACACCATATATTTT.

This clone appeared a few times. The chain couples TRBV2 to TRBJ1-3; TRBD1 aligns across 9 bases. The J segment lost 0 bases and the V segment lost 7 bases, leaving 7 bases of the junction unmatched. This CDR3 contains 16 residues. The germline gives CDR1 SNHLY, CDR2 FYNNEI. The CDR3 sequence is CASTRRDRDSGNTIYF. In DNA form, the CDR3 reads TGTGCCAGCACCCGACGGGACAGGGACTCTGGAAACACCATATATTTT.

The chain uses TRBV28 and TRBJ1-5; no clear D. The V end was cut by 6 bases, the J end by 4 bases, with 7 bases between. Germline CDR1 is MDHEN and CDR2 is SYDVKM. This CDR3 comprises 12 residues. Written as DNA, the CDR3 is TGTGCCAGCAGACTGGAGAATCAGCCCCAGCATTTT. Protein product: CASRLENQPQHF.

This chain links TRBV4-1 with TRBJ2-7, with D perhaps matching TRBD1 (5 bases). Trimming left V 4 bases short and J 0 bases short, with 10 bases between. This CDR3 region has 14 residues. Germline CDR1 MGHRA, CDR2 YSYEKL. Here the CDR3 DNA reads TGCGCCAGCAGCCGGTCGGACACCTCCTACGAGCAGTACTTC. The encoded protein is CASSRSDTSYEQYF.

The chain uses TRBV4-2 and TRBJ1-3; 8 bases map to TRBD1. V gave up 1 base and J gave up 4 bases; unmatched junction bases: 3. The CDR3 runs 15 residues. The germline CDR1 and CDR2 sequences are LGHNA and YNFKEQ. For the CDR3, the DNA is TGTGCCAGCAGCCAAGGACAGGGGCCCGGAAACACCATATATTTT. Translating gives CASSQGQGPGNTIYF.

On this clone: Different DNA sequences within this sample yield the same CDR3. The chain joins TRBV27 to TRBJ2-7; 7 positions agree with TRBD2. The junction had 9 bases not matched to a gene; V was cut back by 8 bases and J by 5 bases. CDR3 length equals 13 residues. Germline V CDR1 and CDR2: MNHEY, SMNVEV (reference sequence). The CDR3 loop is CASQRAGAHEQYF. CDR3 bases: TGTGCCAGCCAGCGGGCGGGAGCCCACGAGCAGTACTTC.

The CDR3 nucleotides are TGTGCCTGGAGTACGGGACAGTCTAACTATGGCTACACCTTC. Translation: CAWSTGQSNYGYTF. V is TRBV30 and J is TRBJ1-2; TRBD1 agrees at 7 bases. J lost 0 bases, V lost 2 bases, and 3 bases had no gene match. The CDR3 has 14 amino acids. CDR1 is GTSNPN, CDR2 SVGIG, per germline (reference sequence).

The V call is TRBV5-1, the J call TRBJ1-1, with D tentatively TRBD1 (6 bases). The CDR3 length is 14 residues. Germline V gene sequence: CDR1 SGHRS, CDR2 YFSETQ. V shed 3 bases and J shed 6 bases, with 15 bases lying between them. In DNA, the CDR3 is TGCGCCAGCAGCTCAGAGTGGACAGTTTCTGAAGCTTTCTTT. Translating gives CASSSEWTVSEAFF.

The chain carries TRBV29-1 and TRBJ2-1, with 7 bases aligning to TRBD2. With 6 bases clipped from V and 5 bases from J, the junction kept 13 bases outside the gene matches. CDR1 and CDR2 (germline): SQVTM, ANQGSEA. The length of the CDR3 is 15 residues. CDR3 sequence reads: CSVSPLLGGDNEQFF. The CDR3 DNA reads TGCAGCGTATCCCCCTTACTGGGAGGGGACAATGAGCAGTTCTTC.

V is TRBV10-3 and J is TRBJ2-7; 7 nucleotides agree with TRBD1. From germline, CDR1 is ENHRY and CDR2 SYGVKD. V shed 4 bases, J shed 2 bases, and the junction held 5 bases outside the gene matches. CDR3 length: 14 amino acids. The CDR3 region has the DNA TGTGCCATCAGTGTTCGGGACAGCACCTACGAGCAGTACTTC. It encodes CAISVRDSTYEQYF.

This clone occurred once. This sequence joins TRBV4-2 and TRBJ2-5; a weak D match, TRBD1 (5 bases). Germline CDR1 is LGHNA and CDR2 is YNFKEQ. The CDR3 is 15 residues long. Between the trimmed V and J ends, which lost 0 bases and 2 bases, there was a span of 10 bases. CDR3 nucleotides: TGTGCCAGCAGCCAAGAGGGGCTGGCTCAAGAGACCCAGTACTTC. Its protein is CASSQEGLAQETQYF.

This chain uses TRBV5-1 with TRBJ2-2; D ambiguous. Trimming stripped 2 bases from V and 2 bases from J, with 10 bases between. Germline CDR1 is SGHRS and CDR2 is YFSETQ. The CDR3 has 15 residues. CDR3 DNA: TGCGCCAGCAGCTTTTCCGGAGCTAACACCGGGGAGCTGTTTTTT. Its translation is CASSFSGANTGELFF. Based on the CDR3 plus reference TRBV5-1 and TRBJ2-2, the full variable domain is KAGVTQTPRYLIKTRGQQVTLSCSPISGHRSVSWYQQTPGQGLQFLFEYFSETQRNKGNFPGRFSGRQFSNSRSEMNVSTLELGDSALYLCASSFSGANTGELFFGEGSRLTVL.

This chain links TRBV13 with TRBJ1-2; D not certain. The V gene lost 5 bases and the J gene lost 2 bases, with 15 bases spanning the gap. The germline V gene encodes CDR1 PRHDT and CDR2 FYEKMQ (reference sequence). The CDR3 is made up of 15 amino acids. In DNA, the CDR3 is TGTGCCAGCAGCCCGAGAGGGATGGGAAACTATGGCTACACCTTC. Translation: CASSPRGMGNYGYTF.

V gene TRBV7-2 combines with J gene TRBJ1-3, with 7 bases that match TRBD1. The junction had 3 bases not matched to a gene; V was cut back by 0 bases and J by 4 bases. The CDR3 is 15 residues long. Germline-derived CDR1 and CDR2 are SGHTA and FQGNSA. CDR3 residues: CASSLAGTAGNTIYF. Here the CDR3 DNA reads TGTGCCAGCAGCTTAGCGGGGACAGCCGGAAACACCATATATTTT.

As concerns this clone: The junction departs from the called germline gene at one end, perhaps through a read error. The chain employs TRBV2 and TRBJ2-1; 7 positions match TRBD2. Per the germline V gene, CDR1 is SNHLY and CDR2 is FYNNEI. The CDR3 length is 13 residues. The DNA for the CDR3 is TGTGCCAGCTGGGCGGGGGACTACAATGAACAGTTCTTC. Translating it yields CASWAGDYNEQFF.